This entry lists 10 T cell receptor beta chains sequenced from one sample in a study of identical twins. TCRdb fed the 5' RACE reads into MiXCR, producing one record per CDR3 protein. There are 210,000 or so distinct CDR3 sequences in the sample; 15% occur only once, and over 35% lies in the top ten. These sequences were also reported in another study, on T cells expressing NK-cell markers.

Sequences were obtained from CD8+ T cells sorted from blood. Every receptor here comes from a woman between 18 and 30 years old in good health.

The genes are TRBV11-2 and TRBJ2-7; D gene uncertain. V was shortened by 5 bases and J by 2 bases, with 10 bases between the two germline ends. The CDR3 totals 13 residues. CDR1 SGHAT and CDR2 FQNNGV come from the germline V gene. The CDR3 DNA sequence: TGTGCCAGCAGCCTCCCGTCGCCCTACGAGCAGTACTTC. Encoded protein: CASSLPSPYEQYF.

This clonotype appeared a few times. The V gene is TRBV6-5, the J gene TRBJ2-7; D is unresolved. This CDR3 is built from 13 residues. Trimming removed 0 bases from V and 6 bases from J, with 9 bases in between. Germline loops: CDR1 MNHEY, CDR2 SVGAGI. This CDR3 reads CASSYSVAREQYF. CDR3 bases: TGTGCCAGCAGTTACTCGGTCGCGCGCGAGCAGTACTTC.

This clonotype was observed a handful of times. V usage is TRBV27 and J usage is TRBJ2-7; D might be TRBD1 (5 bases). V lost 6 bases and J 6 bases, leaving 15 bases between the germline ends. Germline V CDR1 and CDR2: MNHEY, SMNVEV (reference sequence). This CDR3 comprises 13 residues. The CDR3 coding sequence is TGTGCCAGCAGGGACAACTTGCTCCGCGAGCAGTACTTC. Translation: CASRDNLLREQYF.

This clonotype has only a few counts. V gene TRBV6-1 combines with J gene TRBJ2-1, with 10 bases aligning to TRBD2. CDR1 and CDR2 from the germline V gene are MNHNS and SASEGT. The length of the CDR3 is 16 residues. V dropped 6 bases and J dropped 5; count of bases not matched to a gene: 10. CDR3 sequence reads: CASRETSGHPDNEQFF. The CDR3 bases are TGTGCCAGCAGAGAGACTAGCGGGCACCCCGACAATGAGCAGTTCTTC.

The CDR3 loop is CASSPQLGNQPQHF. As DNA, the CDR3 is TGTGCCAGCAGCCCTCAATTGGGTAATCAGCCCCAGCATTTT. The chain employs TRBV12-3 or TRBV12-4 and TRBJ1-5; no clear D gene. This CDR3 is 14 amino acids long. Between the trimmed V and J ends, which lost 6 bases and 4 bases, there was a span of 13 bases.

In this sample, this clonotype turned up a few times. The chain recombines TRBV6-2 or TRBV6-3 with TRBJ1-2; TRBD1 is a possible D gene (5 bases). This CDR3 spans 16 amino acids. Germline V gene sequence: CDR1 MNHEY, CDR2 SVGEGT. Between the trimmed V and J ends, which lost 6 bases and 3 bases, there was a span of 20 bases. The CDR3 DNA sequence: TGTGCCAGCAGCCGCACATCCAGGCAGGGCTACTATGGCTACACCTTC. Translated: CASSRTSRQGYYGYTF.

The genes are TRBV5-5 and TRBJ2-3; D is unclear. Germline CDR1 reads SGHKS; CDR2 reads YYEKEE (reference sequence). This CDR3 region has 15 residues. V was pared by 3 bases and J by 0 bases, with 11 bases between. The CDR3 loop reads CASSYETPSTDTQYF. The CDR3 DNA is TGTGCCAGCAGCTACGAGACCCCGAGCACAGATACGCAGTATTTT.

The V gene is TRBV9, the J gene TRBJ1-2, with D unclear. CDR1 SGDLS and CDR2 YYNGEE come from the germline V gene. V lost 5 bases and J 6 bases, leaving 14 bases between the germline ends. This CDR3 has 13 residues. CDR3 DNA sequence: TGTGCCAGCAGTTTACGGGGATCCAATGGCTACACCTTC. Translation gives CASSLRGSNGYTF.

This clonotype was recorded many times. The chain links TRBV12-3 or TRBV12-4 to TRBJ2-7; D is unclear. The V gene lost 6 bases and the J gene lost 1 base, with 10 bases spanning the gap. This CDR3 region has 13 residues. The chain's CDR3 is CASSHGPSYEQYF. Written as DNA, the CDR3 is TGTGCCAGCAGCCATGGACCGTCCTACGAGCAGTACTTC.

J is TRBJ1-2 and V is TRBV6-1; TRBD1 is a possible D gene (5 bases). With 11 bases removed from V and 5 bases from J, the gap between germline ends came to 18 bases. The CDR3 is made up of 13 amino acids. The germline V gene encodes CDR1 MNHNS and CDR2 SASEGT. For the CDR3, the DNA is TGTGCCGCCCGAGTAGGGGTTTCATATGGCTACACCTTC. This codes for CAARVGVSYGYTF.